The rows below give T cell receptor beta chains drawn from one sample of a study of neoadjuvant anti-PD-1 for oral cavity cancer. TCRdb's copy holds only in-frame clones and misses some; the assay was immunoSEQ multiplex PCR. The sample includes roughly 14,000 clones, roughly 73% of them seen just once. This sample comprised PBMCs, obtained before nivolumab (anti-PD-1) treatment. The receptors were sampled from a person between 35 and 79 years old with oral cavity squamous cell carcinoma. Each CDR3 is given without its conserved first and last residue.

cdr3_aa	j_call	v_call
ASSLGLEETQY	TRBJ2-5	TRBV5-6
ASSLAGDQPQH	TRBJ1-5	TRBV5-1
ASSPLAGNTGELF	TRBJ2-2	TRBV11-1
ASSLGITGELF	TRBJ2-2	TRBV27
ASSLGSGRSSYNEQF	TRBJ2-1	TRBV7-8
ASSKGRAACDQPQH	TRBJ1-5	TRBV21-1
ASSATGELF	TRBJ2-2	TRBV2
ASSLSAMNTEAF	TRBJ1-1	TRBV5-8
ASSLAGQGLVNTIY	TRBJ1-3	TRBV5-1
SAPRGGQRNTEAF	TRBJ1-1	TRBV29-1
ASSLRDGEQETQY	TRBJ2-5	TRBV11-1
ASSFTPLSRDLGNTEAF	TRBJ1-1	TRBV28
ASSLNNFYEQY	TRBJ2-7	TRBV7-8
AWSLTLHTEAF	TRBJ1-1	TRBV30
ASSLLAGLETQY	TRBJ2-5	TRBV6-5
ASSLVTGTSGINTQY	TRBJ2-3	TRBV7-2
ASSLGQSNQPQH	TRBJ1-5	TRBV5-1
ASRPGQGLNYGYT	TRBJ1-2	TRBV6-1
ASSLNRVMGKLF	TRBJ1-4	TRBV27
ASSQLAVGNQPQH	TRBJ1-5	TRBV4-1
ASSPETAPTVPWVQPQH	TRBJ1-5	TRBV28
ASSLRYRGGTGELF	TRBJ2-2	TRBV11-3
ASSYSGTTYEQY	TRBJ2-7	TRBV27
ASSVGSAGFSSYEQY	TRBJ2-7	TRBV11-2
ASSASSGRGETQY	TRBJ2-5	TRBV2
ASTRQGIWNSPLH	TRBJ1-6	TRBV11-2
ASSLGPNQPQH	TRBJ1-5	TRBV5-1
ASSLSFTETFNYGYT	TRBJ1-2	TRBV5-1
ASSPGLAGTNTGELF	TRBJ2-2	TRBV7-9
ASNELEGYGYT	TRBJ1-2	TRBV7-9
ASSVGDRAREQY	TRBJ2-7	TRBV9
ASSLPGLGGGYT	TRBJ1-2	TRBV11-2
ASSLSVTVNEQF	TRBJ2-1	TRBV27
ASSRDRVIGELF	TRBJ2-2	TRBV9
AIKEDRGQETQY	TRBJ2-5	TRBV10-3
ASSLKGTEKLF	TRBJ1-4	TRBV5-5
ASSEWSIWQGAGDGYT	TRBJ1-2	TRBV10-2
ASRKTGGWNTGELF	TRBJ2-2	TRBV5-4
ASIQQGKTEAF	TRBJ1-1	TRBV19
ASSPNRYQPQH	TRBJ1-5	TRBV6-5
ASSELGQGTNTIY	TRBJ1-3	TRBV27
ASRESNQPQH	TRBJ1-5	TRBV2
ATGQQSSNTEAF	TRBJ1-1	TRBV19
AWSVASSYEQY	TRBJ2-7	TRBV30
ASSMEDRAFYGYT	TRBJ1-2	TRBV19
ASSFLGPFVPRDTEAF	TRBJ1-1	TRBV27
ASSTNTGGGGEKLF	TRBJ1-4	TRBV9
ASSPGGETGELF	TRBJ2-2	TRBV6-1
ASSLSSWAHLSTDTQY	TRBJ2-3	TRBV7-9
ASSPGTGAYNEQF	TRBJ2-1	TRBV5-1
ASSLQGAYEKLF	TRBJ1-4	TRBV5-6
ASSPGTSGSTDTQY	TRBJ2-3	TRBV9
ASSPTLAGGITGELF	TRBJ2-2	TRBV7-6
AWSVLGNPSRGYT	TRBJ1-2	TRBV30
ASSPVATNTEAF	TRBJ1-1	TRBV27
ASSFEAANYGYT	TRBJ1-2	TRBV7-9
ASSLALAGGNEQF	TRBJ2-1	TRBV5-1
AISEPIGTSGGTSTDTQY	TRBJ2-3	TRBV10-3
ASREGGRGYT	TRBJ1-2	TRBV6-1